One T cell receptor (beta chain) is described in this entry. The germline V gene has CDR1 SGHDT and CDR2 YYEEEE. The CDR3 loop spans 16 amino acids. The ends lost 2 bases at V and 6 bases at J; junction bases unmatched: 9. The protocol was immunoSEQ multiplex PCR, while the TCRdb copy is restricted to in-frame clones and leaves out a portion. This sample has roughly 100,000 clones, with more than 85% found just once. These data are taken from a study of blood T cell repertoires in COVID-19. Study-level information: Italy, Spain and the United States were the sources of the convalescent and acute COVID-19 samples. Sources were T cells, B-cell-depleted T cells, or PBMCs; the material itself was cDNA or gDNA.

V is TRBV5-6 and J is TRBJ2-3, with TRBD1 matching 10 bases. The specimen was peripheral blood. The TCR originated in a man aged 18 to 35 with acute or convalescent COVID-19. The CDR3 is CASSLPGQGSWDTQYF. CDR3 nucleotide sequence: TGTGCCAGCAGCTTACCGGGACAGGGGTCGTGGGATACGCAGTATTTT.